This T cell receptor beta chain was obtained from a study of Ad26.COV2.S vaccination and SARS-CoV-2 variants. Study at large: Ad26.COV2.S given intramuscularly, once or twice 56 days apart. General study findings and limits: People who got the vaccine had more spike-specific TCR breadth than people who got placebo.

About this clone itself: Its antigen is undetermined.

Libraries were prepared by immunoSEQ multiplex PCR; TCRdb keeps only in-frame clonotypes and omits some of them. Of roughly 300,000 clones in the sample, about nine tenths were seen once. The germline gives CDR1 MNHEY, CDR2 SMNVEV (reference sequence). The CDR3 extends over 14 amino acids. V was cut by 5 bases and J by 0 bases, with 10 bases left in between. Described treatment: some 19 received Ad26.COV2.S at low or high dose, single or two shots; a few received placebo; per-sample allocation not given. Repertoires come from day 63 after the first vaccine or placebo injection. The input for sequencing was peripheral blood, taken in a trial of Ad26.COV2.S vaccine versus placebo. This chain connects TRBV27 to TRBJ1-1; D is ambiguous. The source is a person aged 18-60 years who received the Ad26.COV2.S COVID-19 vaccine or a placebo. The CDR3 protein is CASSPINVNTEAFF. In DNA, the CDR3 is TGTGCCAGCAGTCCAATTAATGTGAACACTGAAGCTTTCTTT.